Following are 8 T cell receptor beta chains from one sample sequenced in a study of cytomegalovirus exposure and HLA in healthy donors. With 60 Vbeta and 13 Jbeta primers, the PCR was carried out. Assay used: immunoSEQ multiplex PCR; TCRdb lists only in-frame clones, some missing. The sample has roughly 100,000 clones; approximately 72% are singletons. The sequenced sample was PBMCs. These receptors all come from a woman between 45 and 60 years old in good health and CMV-seronegative.

This clone is a singleton in its sample. The chain links TRBV11-3 to TRBJ2-5; 10 bases line up with TRBD1. The ends lost 2 bases at V and 5 bases at J; junction bases unmatched: 11. The CDR3 has 17 residues. Germline V gene sequence: CDR1 SGHNT, CDR2 YENEEA. The CDR3: CASSLMKLTGGRETQYF. The CDR3 coding sequence is TGTGCCAGCAGCTTAATGAAACTGACAGGGGGCAGGGAGACCCAGTACTTC.

The chain combines TRBV6-1 with TRBJ1-4, with TRBD1 identical over 7 bases. Trimming removed 1 base from V and 7 bases from J; junction bases left unmatched: 6. The V gene's germline CDR1 is MNHNS and CDR2 SASEGT. There are 15 residues in the CDR3. The CDR3: CASSEVGGQSEKLFF. CDR3 nucleotides: TGTGCCAGCAGTGAAGTAGGGGGACAGAGTGAAAAACTGTTTTTT.

The rearrangement uses TRBV10-3 and TRBJ2-1; TRBD2 aligns across 12 bases. V gave up 10 bases and J gave up 4 bases; unmatched junction bases: 11. This CDR3 region has 16 residues. Germline assignment: CDR1 ENHRY and CDR2 SYGVKD. The CDR3 spells CASRASGRVGYNEQFF. CDR3 DNA sequence: TGTGCCAGCAGGGCTAGCGGGAGGGTGGGGTACAATGAGCAGTTCTTC.

V usage is TRBV6-5 and J usage is TRBJ2-5; D is undetermined. The DNA end is more similar to TRBJ2-7, so the J call may be wrong. The CDR3 has 15 residues. CDR1 and CDR2 from the germline V gene are MNHEY and SVGAGI. CDR3 in amino acids: CASRGNFGSNYEQYF. CDR3 DNA sequence: TGTGCCAGCAGAGGCAACTTTGGTTCTAACTACGAGCAGTACTTC.

This chain links TRBV4-1 with TRBJ2-1, with a possible D match to TRBD1 (6 bases). From germline, CDR1 is MGHRA and CDR2 YSYEKL. This CDR3 is built from 17 residues. V lost 1 base, J lost 0 bases, and 13 bases lay in between. The CDR3: CASSQGQARNSYNEQFF. DNA of the CDR3: TGCGCCAGCAGCCAAGGACAGGCCAGAAACTCCTACAATGAGCAGTTCTTC.

This clone was detected only once. This sequence joins TRBV27 and TRBJ2-7; D is possibly TRBD1 (5 bases). CDR1 MNHEY and CDR2 SMNVEV come from the germline V gene (reference sequence). The CDR3 length is 13 residues. V lost 8 bases, J lost 1 base, and 12 bases lay in between. The CDR3 sequence: CASGRTSSYEQYF. The CDR3 region has the DNA TGTGCCAGCGGTAGGACATCTTCCTACGAGCAGTACTTC.

In this sample, this clone turned up a few times. The V and J genes are TRBV6-4 and TRBJ2-1, with no clear D. Germline-derived CDR1 and CDR2 are MRHNA and SNTAGT. The CDR3 has 12 residues. The V end was cut by 5 bases, the J end by 6 bases, with 8 bases between. CDR3 DNA: TGTGCCAGCAGTTCATACACCAATGAGCAGTTCTTC. It translates to CASSSYTNEQFF.

The rearrangement uses TRBV2 and TRBJ1-2; 7 bases are shared with TRBD1. Germline CDR1 reads SNHLY; CDR2 reads FYNNEI. The CDR3 runs to 11 residues. V lost 5 bases, J lost 8 bases, and 2 bases stayed unmatched. The CDR3 bases are TGTGCCAGCAGTCAACAGGGGGGCTACACCTTC. Its translation: CASSQQGGYTF.